This entry describes one T cell receptor beta chain. The study drew participants aged about 18 to 95 years from around 24 US areas. This specimen comes from a study of blood T cell repertoires in COVID-19. Study-wide background: Both acute and convalescent COVID-19 samples were obtained from the United States, Italy and Spain. Nucleic acid was either cDNA or gDNA, and it came from T cells, B-cell-depleted T cells, or PBMCs.

Assay used: immunoSEQ multiplex PCR; TCRdb lists only in-frame clones, some missing. The data contain approximately 300,000 clones, roughly 90% of them singletons. This TCR was sampled from a woman in her 30s who had recovered from COVID-19. Source material: PBMCs or T cells enriched from blood (not recorded which).

CDR3 sequence reads: CASRGLDGRSSGYTF. The CDR3, as DNA: TGTGCCAGCAGGGGACTAGACGGACGTTCTTCTGGCTACACCTTC. This chain uses TRBV7-9 with TRBJ1-2; a possible D gene is TRBD1 (5 bases). This CDR3 contains 15 residues. With 6 bases removed from V and 7 bases from J, the gap between germline ends came to 21 bases. Per the germline V gene, CDR1 is SEHNR and CDR2 is FQNEAQ (reference sequence).